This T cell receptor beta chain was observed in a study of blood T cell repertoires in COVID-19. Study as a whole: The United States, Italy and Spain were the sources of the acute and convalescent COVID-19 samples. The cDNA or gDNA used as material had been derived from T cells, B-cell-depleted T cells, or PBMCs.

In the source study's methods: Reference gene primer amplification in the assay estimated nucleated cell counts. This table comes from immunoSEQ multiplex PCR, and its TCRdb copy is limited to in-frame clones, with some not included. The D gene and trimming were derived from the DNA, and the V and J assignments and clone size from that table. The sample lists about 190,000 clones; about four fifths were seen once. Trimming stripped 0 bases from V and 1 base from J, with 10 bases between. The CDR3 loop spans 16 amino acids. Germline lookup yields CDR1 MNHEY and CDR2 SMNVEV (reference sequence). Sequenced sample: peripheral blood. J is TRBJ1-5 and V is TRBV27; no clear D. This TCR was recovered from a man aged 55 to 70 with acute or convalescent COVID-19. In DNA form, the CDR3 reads TGTGCCAGCAGTTTATCTTGGGGAGGGAGCAATCAGCCCCAGCATTTT. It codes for CASSLSWGGSNQPQHF.